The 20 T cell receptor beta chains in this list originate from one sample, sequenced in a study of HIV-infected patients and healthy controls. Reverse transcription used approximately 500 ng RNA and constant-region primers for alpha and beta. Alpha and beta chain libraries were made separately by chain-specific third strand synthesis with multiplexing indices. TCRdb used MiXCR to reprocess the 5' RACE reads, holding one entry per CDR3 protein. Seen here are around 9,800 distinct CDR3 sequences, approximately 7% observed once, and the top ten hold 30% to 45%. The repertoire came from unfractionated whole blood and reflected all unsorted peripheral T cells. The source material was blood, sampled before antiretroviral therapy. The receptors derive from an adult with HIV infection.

The CDR3 sequence: CASSTTISETGVQHF. The DNA of the CDR3 is TGTGCCAGCTCAACCACAATCTCCGAGACGGGGGTCCAGCATTTT. The chain combines TRBV18 with TRBJ1-5; D is perhaps TRBD1 (5 bases). CDR3 size: 15 residues. Trimming pared 5 bases from V and 12 bases from J, leaving 23 bases between. Germline loops: CDR1 KGHSH, CDR2 LQKENI. Full variable domain (remainder filled in from reference TRBV18 and TRBJ1-5): NAGVMQNPRHLVRRRGQEARLRCSPMKGHSHVYWYRQLPEEGLKFMVYLQKENIIDESGMPKERFSAEFPKEGPSILRIQQVVRGDSAAYFCASSTTISETGVQHFGDGTRLSIL.

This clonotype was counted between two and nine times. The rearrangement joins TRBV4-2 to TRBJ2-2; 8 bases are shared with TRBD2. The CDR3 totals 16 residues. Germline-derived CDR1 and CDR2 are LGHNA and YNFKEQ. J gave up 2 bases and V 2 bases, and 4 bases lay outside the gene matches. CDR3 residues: CASSQLSGENTGELFF. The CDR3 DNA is TGTGCCAGCAGCCAACTTAGCGGGGAAAACACCGGGGAGCTGTTTTTT.

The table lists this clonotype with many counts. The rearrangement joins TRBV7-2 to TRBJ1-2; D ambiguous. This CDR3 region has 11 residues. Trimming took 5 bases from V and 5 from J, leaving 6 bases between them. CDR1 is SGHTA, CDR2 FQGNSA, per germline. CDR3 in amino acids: CASSQQYGYTF. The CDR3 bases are TGTGCCAGCAGCCAGCAGTATGGCTACACCTTC.

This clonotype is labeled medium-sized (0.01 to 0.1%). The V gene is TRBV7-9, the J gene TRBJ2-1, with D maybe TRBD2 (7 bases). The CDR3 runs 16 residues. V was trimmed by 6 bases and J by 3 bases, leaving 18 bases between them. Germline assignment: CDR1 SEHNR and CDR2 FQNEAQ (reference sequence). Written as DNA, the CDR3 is TGTGCCAGCAGATCCATGGGGGGGGGCCTCTACAATGAGCAGTTCTTC. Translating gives CASRSMGGGLYNEQFF.

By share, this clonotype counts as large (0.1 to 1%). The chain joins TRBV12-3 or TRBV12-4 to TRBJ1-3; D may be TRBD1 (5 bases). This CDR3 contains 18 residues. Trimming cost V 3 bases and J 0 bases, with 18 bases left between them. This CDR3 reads CASSFGHGRTSSGNTIYF. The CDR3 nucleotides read TGTGCCAGCAGTTTTGGCCACGGACGGACATCCTCTGGAAACACCATATATTTT.

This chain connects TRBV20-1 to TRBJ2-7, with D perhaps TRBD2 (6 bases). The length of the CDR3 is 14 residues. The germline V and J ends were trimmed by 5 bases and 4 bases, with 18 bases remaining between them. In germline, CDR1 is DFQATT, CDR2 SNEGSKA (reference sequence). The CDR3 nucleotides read TGCAGTGCTGGGGGAGGTCCCGTTCCGTACGAGCAGTACTTC. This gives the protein CSAGGGPVPYEQYF.

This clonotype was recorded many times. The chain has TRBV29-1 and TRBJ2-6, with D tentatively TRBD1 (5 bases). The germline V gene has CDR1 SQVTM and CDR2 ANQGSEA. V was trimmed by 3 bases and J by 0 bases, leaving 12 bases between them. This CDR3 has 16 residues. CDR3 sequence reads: CSVDQGRFSGANVLTF. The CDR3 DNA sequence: TGCAGCGTTGATCAGGGCAGATTCTCTGGGGCCAACGTCCTGACTTTC.

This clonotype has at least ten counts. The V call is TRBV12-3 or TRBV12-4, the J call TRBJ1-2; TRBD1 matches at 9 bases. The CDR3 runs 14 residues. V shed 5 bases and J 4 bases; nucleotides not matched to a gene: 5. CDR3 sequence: CASSTGTGPYGYTF. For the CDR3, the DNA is TGTGCCAGCAGTACCGGGACAGGGCCCTATGGCTACACCTTC.

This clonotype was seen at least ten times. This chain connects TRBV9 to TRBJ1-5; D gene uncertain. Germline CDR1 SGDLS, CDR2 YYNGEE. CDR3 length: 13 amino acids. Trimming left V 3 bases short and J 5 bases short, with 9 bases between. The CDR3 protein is CASSATVDQPQHF. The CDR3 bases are TGTGCCAGCAGCGCGACGGTCGATCAGCCCCAGCATTTT.

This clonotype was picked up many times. CDR3 protein: CASSQEGLASLETQYF. As DNA, the CDR3 is TGCGCCAGCAGCCAAGAGGGACTAGCGAGCCTAGAGACCCAGTACTTC. This rearrangement joins TRBV4-1 to TRBJ2-5; 10 nucleotides match TRBD2. The CDR3 length is 16 residues. Unmatched junction bases numbered 5, after V lost 0 bases and J lost 4 bases. Germline V lookup: CDR1 MGHRA, CDR2 YSYEKL.

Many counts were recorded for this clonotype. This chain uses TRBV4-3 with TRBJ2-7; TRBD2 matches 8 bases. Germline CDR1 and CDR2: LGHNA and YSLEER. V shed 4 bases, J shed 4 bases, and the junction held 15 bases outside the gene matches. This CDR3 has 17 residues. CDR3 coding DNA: TGCGCCAGCAGCCCAGGCCGGGGCAGCGGGGGATCATACGAGCAGTACTTC. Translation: CASSPGRGSGGSYEQYF.

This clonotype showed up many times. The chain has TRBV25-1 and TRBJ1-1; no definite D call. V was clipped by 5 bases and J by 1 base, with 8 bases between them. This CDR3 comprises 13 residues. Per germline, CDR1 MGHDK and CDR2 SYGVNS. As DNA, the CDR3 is TGTGCCAGCAGTCCCTCACAGAACACTGAAGCTTTCTTT. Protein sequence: CASSPSQNTEAFF.

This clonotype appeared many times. The CDR3 reads CASSTEVADIQYF. CDR3 sequence (DNA): TGTGCCAGCAGTACGGAGGTGGCGGACATTCAGTACTTC. The chain carries TRBV2 and TRBJ2-4, with D possibly matching TRBD2 (5 bases). V dropped 5 bases and J dropped 8 bases, with 13 bases sitting between them. Germline V gene lookup returns CDR1 SNHLY and CDR2 FYNNEI. CDR3 length: 13 residues.

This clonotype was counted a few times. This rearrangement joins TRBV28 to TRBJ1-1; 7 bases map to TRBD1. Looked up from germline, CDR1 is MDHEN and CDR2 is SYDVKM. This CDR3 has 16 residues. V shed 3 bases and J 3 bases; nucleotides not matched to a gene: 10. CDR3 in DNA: TGTGCCAGCAGTTTTCTAGGGGGCGCCAAAGACACTGAAGCTTTCTTT. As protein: CASSFLGGAKDTEAFF. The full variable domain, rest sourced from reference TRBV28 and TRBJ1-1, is DVKVTQSSRYLVKRTGEKVFLECVQDMDHENMFWYRQDPGLGLRLIYFSYDVKMKEKGDIPEGYSVSREKKERFSLILESASTNQTSMYLCASSFLGGAKDTEAFFGQGTRLTVV.

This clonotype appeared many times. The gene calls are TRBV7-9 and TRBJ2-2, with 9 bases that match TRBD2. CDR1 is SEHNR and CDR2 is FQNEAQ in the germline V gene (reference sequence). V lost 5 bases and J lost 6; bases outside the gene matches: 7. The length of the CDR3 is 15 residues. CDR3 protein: CASSPGTSWSGELFF. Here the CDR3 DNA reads TGTGCCAGCAGCCCCGGGACTAGCTGGTCCGGGGAGCTGTTTTTT.

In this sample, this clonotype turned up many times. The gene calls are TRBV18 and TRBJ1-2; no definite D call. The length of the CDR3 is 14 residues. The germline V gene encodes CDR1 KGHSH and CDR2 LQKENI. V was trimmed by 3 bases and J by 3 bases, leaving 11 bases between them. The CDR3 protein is CASSPTVSHYGYTF. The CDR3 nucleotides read TGTGCCAGCTCACCTACGGTTTCTCACTATGGCTACACCTTC. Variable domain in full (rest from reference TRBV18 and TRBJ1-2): NAGVMQNPRHLVRRRGQEARLRCSPMKGHSHVYWYRQLPEEGLKFMVYLQKENIIDESGMPKERFSAEFPKEGPSILRIQQVVRGDSAAYFCASSPTVSHYGYTFGSGTRLTVV.

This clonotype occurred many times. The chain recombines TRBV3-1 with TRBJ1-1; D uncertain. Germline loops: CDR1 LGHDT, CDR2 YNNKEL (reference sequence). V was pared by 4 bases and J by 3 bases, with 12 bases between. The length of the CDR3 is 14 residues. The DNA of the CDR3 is TGTGCCAGCAGCCCCTACTGGAGGGACACTGAAGCTTTCTTT. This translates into CASSPYWRDTEAFF.

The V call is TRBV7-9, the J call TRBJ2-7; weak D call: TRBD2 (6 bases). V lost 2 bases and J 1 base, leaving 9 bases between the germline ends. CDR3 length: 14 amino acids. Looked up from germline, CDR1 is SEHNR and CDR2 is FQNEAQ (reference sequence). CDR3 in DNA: TGTGCCAGCAGCTTACGCGGGGATTCCTACGAGCAGTACTTC. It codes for CASSLRGDSYEQYF.

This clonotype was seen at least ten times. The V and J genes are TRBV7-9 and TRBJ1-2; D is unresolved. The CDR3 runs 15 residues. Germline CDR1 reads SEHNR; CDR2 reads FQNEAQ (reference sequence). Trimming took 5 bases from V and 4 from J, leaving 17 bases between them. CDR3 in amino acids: CASSPGFTAGYGYTF. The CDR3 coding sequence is TGTGCCAGCAGCCCCGGCTTCACTGCGGGCTATGGCTACACCTTC. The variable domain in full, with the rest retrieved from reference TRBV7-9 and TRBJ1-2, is DTGVSQNPRHKITKRGQNVTFRCDPISEHNRLYWYRQTLGQGPEFLTYFQNEAQLEKSRLLSDRFSAERPKGSFSTLEIQRTEQGDSAMYLCASSPGFTAGYGYTFGSGTRLTVV.

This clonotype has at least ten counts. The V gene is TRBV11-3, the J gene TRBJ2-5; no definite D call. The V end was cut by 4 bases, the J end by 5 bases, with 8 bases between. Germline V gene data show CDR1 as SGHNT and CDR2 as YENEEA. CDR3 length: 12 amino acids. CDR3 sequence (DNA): TGTGCCAGCAGCTCTGGGTCCGAGACCCAGTACTTC. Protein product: CASSSGSETQYF.